This TCR beta chain was recovered during a study of PD-L1 blockade in urothelial cancer. About the study: Blood was evaluated 3 weeks (second dose) and 6 weeks after therapy began.

Clones were read by immunoSEQ multiplex PCR, and TCRdb kept only the in-frame ones, dropping some. The sample lists under 130,000 clones, roughly 88% occurring once. Concerning this clone: Its antigen is unknown.

Trimming stripped 1 base from V and 10 bases from J, with 8 bases between. The V gene's germline CDR1 is SEHNR and CDR2 FQNEAQ (reference sequence). This CDR3 is 12 amino acids long. Whole-study results and caveats: Survival was better when pretreatment blood TCR clonality fell below the median.

Material: PBMCs, obtained around atezolizumab (anti-PD-L1) treatment. V usage is TRBV7-9 and J usage is TRBJ2-1; D might be TRBD2 (5 bases). The clonotype was recovered from a man aged 50 to 59 with urothelial cancer. In nucleotides, the CDR3 is TGTGCCAGCAGCTTAGGGCCGGGGGAGCAGTTCTTC. Its translation: CASSLGPGEQFF.